This passage covers 22 T cell receptor beta chains from one sample sequenced in a study of Ad26.COV2.S vaccination and SARS-CoV-2 variants. The assay was immunoSEQ multiplex PCR, and TCRdb's table has in-frame clones only and misses some. The data hold about 460,000 clones, with 80% to 90% observed a single time. Treatment described: roughly 19 received Ad26.COV2.S at low or high dose, single or two shots; 5 received placebo; per-sample allocation not given. Sample collection was performed on day 63 after the first vaccine or placebo injection. Specimen: peripheral blood, collected in a trial of Ad26.COV2.S vaccine versus placebo. The receptor source for this set is a person between 18 and 59 years old who received the Ad26.COV2.S COVID-19 vaccine or a placebo.

The chain uses TRBV7-3 and TRBJ2-1; 9 nucleotides agree with TRBD2. The V segment lost 2 bases and the J segment 7 bases; nucleotides outside the gene matches: 6. CDR3 length: 15 amino acids. From germline, CDR1 is SGHTA and CDR2 FQGTGA. CDR3: CASSLAGGPSNEQFF. The CDR3 coding sequence is TGTGCCAGCAGCTTAGCGGGAGGGCCCTCTAATGAGCAGTTCTTC.

The chain has TRBV18 and TRBJ1-3, with a weak D call TRBD1 (5 bases). Trimming shortened V by 2 bases and J by 2 bases, and 10 bases separated the two germline ends. The CDR3 is made up of 15 amino acids. Germline assignment: CDR1 KGHSH and CDR2 LQKENI. The CDR3 DNA is TGTGCCAGCTCACCAGGCAGGGAAGCTGGAAACACCATATATTTT. It encodes CASSPGREAGNTIYF.

This clone was observed a single time. The rearrangement uses TRBV19 and TRBJ2-7; TRBD1 might be the D (6 bases). Germline V gene sequence: CDR1 LNHDA, CDR2 SQIVND (reference sequence). The CDR3 is 12 residues long. The V end was cut by 4 bases, the J end by 4 bases, with 8 bases between. CDR3 loop: CASSKDRYEQYF. The CDR3 DNA reads as TGTGCCAGTAGTAAAGACAGGTACGAGCAGTACTTC.

The rearrangement uses TRBV6-2 or TRBV6-3 and TRBJ2-7, with D perhaps matching TRBD1 or TRBD2 (6 bases each). Trimming removed 4 bases from V and 7 bases from J, with 11 bases in between. Germline-derived CDR1 and CDR2 are MNHEY and SVGEGT. This CDR3 comprises 12 residues. The CDR3 DNA reads TGTGCCAGCAGTTGGTGGGGGGCTGAGCAGTACTTC. This gives the protein CASSWWGAEQYF.

Points on this clone: In the same sample, other DNA sequences code for this CDR3. The rearrangement links TRBV27 to TRBJ2-3; D call uncertain. Per germline, CDR1 MNHEY and CDR2 SMNVEV (reference sequence). Between the trimmed V and J ends, which lost 6 bases and 0 bases, there was a span of 7 bases. There are 13 residues in the CDR3. CDR3 nucleotides: TGTGCCAGCAGGCAGACTAGCACAGATACGCAGTATTTT. Translated: CASRQTSTDTQYF.

V gene TRBV29-1 combines with J gene TRBJ2-7, with 9 bases lining up with TRBD1. CDR3 length equals 12 residues. Germline CDR1 SQVTM, CDR2 ANQGSEA. Trimming took 6 bases from V and 6 from J; bases not matched to a gene: 6. The DNA for the CDR3 is TGCAGCGTGGGGGACAGGGACGGCGAGCAGTACTTC. This sequence encodes CSVGDRDGEQYF.

This chain uses TRBV28 with TRBJ2-2, with a possible D match to TRBD2 (6 bases). Germline V gene sequence: CDR1 MDHEN, CDR2 SYDVKM. The CDR3 is made up of 19 amino acids. Trimming shortened V by 4 bases and J by 5 bases, and 26 bases separated the two germline ends. This CDR3 reads CASSYTEGGRGSRTGELFF. The CDR3, as DNA: TGTGCCAGCAGTTACACCGAAGGAGGCCGGGGGAGCAGGACCGGGGAGCTGTTTTTT.

The chain couples TRBV3-1 (or the pseudogene TRBV3-2) to TRBJ2-5; D gene ambiguous. Trimming cost V 1 base and J 2 bases, with 11 bases left between them. The CDR3 is made up of 15 amino acids. Germline CDR1 reads LGHDT; CDR2 reads YNNKEL (reference sequence). The CDR3 bases are TGTGCCAGCAGCCAAGTTGCCCTAGAGCAAGAGACCCAGTACTTC. Amino acids: CASSQVALEQETQYF.

The chain joins TRBV4-2 to TRBJ2-2; D is unresolved. Germline assignment: CDR1 LGHNA and CDR2 YNFKEQ. The CDR3 covers 13 residues. The V end lost 0 bases, the J end lost 5 bases, and 4 bases lay between the germline ends. This chain's CDR3 is CASSQEMTGELFF. Here the CDR3 DNA reads TGTGCCAGCAGCCAAGAGATGACCGGGGAGCTGTTTTTT.

A remark on this clone: The identical CDR3 is also encoded by other nucleotide sequences in the sample. J is TRBJ1-5 and V is TRBV2; TRBD1 matches at 10 bases. Germline V gene sequence: CDR1 SNHLY, CDR2 FYNNEI. CDR3 size: 13 residues. V shed 6 bases, J shed 5 bases, and the junction held 1 base outside the gene matches. The DNA for the CDR3 is TGTGCCAGCAGCGGGACAGGGGATCAGCCCCAGCATTTT. It is translated as CASSGTGDQPQHF.

The chain employs TRBV24-1 and TRBJ2-5; D tentatively reads TRBD1 or TRBD2 (6 bases each). This CDR3 region has 15 residues. V was cut by 1 base and J by 5 bases, with 13 bases left in between. The germline V gene has CDR1 KGHDR and CDR2 SFDVKD. The CDR3 DNA is TGTGCCACCAGTGATTTAAGGGGGGCTGGCGAGACCCAGTACTTC. It encodes CATSDLRGAGETQYF.

This sequence joins TRBV5-4 and TRBJ1-2; unclear D gene. This CDR3 spans 14 amino acids. The germline CDR1 and CDR2 sequences are SGHNT and YYREEE (reference sequence). V gave up 3 bases and J gave up 1 base, with 10 bases separating them. The chain's CDR3 is CASSSDARNYGYTF. Here the CDR3 DNA reads TGTGCCAGCAGCTCAGACGCTCGTAACTATGGCTACACCTTC.

This chain links TRBV20-1 with TRBJ2-7; D might be TRBD2 (5 bases). This CDR3 is 11 amino acids long. Trimming shortened V by 5 bases and J by 5 bases, and 10 bases separated the two germline ends. Looked up from germline, CDR1 is DFQATT and CDR2 is SNEGSKA (reference sequence). CDR3 protein: CSAAGSHEQYF. DNA for the CDR3: TGCAGTGCTGCTGGGAGCCACGAGCAGTACTTC.

V gene TRBV7-3 combines with J gene TRBJ2-2, with 9 bases fitting TRBD1. The CDR3 runs 16 residues. Per the germline V gene, CDR1 is SGHTA and CDR2 is FQGTGA. V lost 4 bases to trimming and J lost 2 bases; unmatched junction nucleotides: 5. The CDR3 protein is CASSSPDRGNTGELFF. In DNA, the CDR3 is TGTGCCAGCAGCTCCCCGGACAGGGGAAACACCGGGGAGCTGTTTTTT.

The V call is TRBV7-9, the J call TRBJ2-3; D might be TRBD1 or TRBD2, each matching 5 bases. V was shortened by 4 bases and J by 0 bases, with 11 bases between the two germline ends. The CDR3 sequence is 15 residues long. In germline, CDR1 is SEHNR, CDR2 FQNEAQ (reference sequence). This CDR3 reads CASSWGGLSTDTQYF. The CDR3 coding sequence is TGTGCCAGCAGCTGGGGCGGGTTGAGCACAGATACGCAGTATTTT.

The chain couples TRBV9 to TRBJ2-7, with TRBD1 matching over 7 bases. Germline values: CDR1 SGDLS, CDR2 YYNGEE. The V and J ends lost 0 bases and 7 bases, in that order; junction bases with no gene match: 10. The CDR3 contains 15 residues. The CDR3 reads CASSVVSGGLSEQYF. In nucleotides, the CDR3 is TGTGCCAGCAGCGTAGTGTCAGGGGGTCTCAGTGAGCAGTACTTC.

The rearrangement links TRBV19 to TRBJ1-3; a possible D gene is TRBD1 (5 bases). CDR1 and CDR2 (germline): LNHDA, SQIVND (reference sequence). With 5 bases removed from V and 0 bases from J, the gap between germline ends came to 11 bases. This CDR3 contains 15 residues. The CDR3: CASSRWGNSGNTIYF. The CDR3 nucleotides read TGTGCCAGTAGTCGCTGGGGGAACTCTGGAAACACCATATATTTT. Together with reference TRBV19 and TRBJ1-3, the CDR3 gives the full variable domain: DGGITQSPKYLFRKEGQNVTLSCEQNLNHDAMYWYRQDPGQGLRLIYYSQIVNDFQKGDIAEGYSVSREKKESFPLTVTSAQKNPTAFYLCASSRWGNSGNTIYFGEGSWLTVV.

This sequence joins TRBV7-9 and TRBJ2-7; possible D gene TRBD2, 5 bases. Trimming shortened V by 0 bases and J by 2 bases, and 11 bases separated the two germline ends. The CDR3 extends over 15 amino acids. Per germline, CDR1 SEHNR and CDR2 FQNEAQ (reference sequence). The CDR3 DNA follows: TGTGCCAGCAGCTTAGCTGGAGGTGTTACCTACGAGCAGTACTTC. Amino acid sequence: CASSLAGGVTYEQYF.

V is TRBV28 and J is TRBJ1-2; no clear D. The germline V and J ends were trimmed by 3 bases and 8 bases, with 7 bases remaining between them. CDR1 MDHEN and CDR2 SYDVKM come from the germline V gene. This CDR3 is built from 11 residues. The CDR3 loop reads CASSFIGGYTF. The DNA of the CDR3 is TGTGCCAGCAGTTTTATAGGCGGCTACACCTTC.

The gene calls are TRBV30 and TRBJ1-5; D is undetermined. The germline V gene encodes CDR1 GTSNPN and CDR2 SVGIG (reference sequence). V lost 0 bases and J 7 bases, leaving 16 bases between the germline ends. The CDR3 sequence is 15 residues long. The CDR3, as DNA: TGTGCCTGGAGTGTACGTGAAGGTGGGCAACAGCCCCAGCATTTT. Amino acids: CAWSVREGGQQPQHF.

J is TRBJ2-1 and V is TRBV19; 10 bases are a match to TRBD2. This CDR3 is built from 19 residues. The V gene end was trimmed by 1 base and the J gene end by 5 bases; junction bases not matched to a gene: 14. Per germline, CDR1 LNHDA and CDR2 SQIVND (reference sequence). The chain's CDR3 is CASSIGRASGSSIDNEQFF. The CDR3 DNA follows: TGTGCCAGTAGTATAGGAAGGGCTAGCGGGAGCTCTATCGACAATGAGCAGTTCTTC.

V and J are TRBV18 and TRBJ2-7; 7 bases are shared with TRBD1. The germline CDR1 and CDR2 sequences are KGHSH and LQKENI. There are 13 residues in the CDR3. V gave up 8 bases and J gave up 4 bases; unmatched junction bases: 8. The CDR3 DNA is TGTGCCAGCACCTGGACAGGAAATTACGAGCAGTACTTC. This encodes CASTWTGNYEQYF.